This entry lists 13 T cell receptor beta chains sequenced from one sample in a study of response to subunit inactivated influenza vaccine. TCRdb re-derived calls from the RT-PCR reads in MiXCR, one entry per CDR3 protein. The sample lists over 400,000 distinct CDR3 sequences, about 10% occurring once. The sample consisted of PBMCs from blood, taken 40 to 50 days after vaccination. All receptors derive from a man in his fifties or sixties who received an inactivated influenza vaccine.

The rearrangement joins TRBV28 to TRBJ1-5; D call uncertain. CDR1 is MDHEN, CDR2 SYDVKM, per germline. This CDR3 has 20 amino acids. Trimming cost V 4 bases and J 1 base, with 26 bases left between them. CDR3 in amino acids: CASSWHLGERKPVSNQPQHF. The CDR3 nucleotides read TGTGCCAGCAGTTGGCATCTGGGTGAAAGAAAGCCAGTGAGCAATCAGCCCCAGCATTTT.

This sequence joins TRBV5-6 and TRBJ2-1, with 8 bases aligning to TRBD2. Germline loops: CDR1 SGHDT, CDR2 YYEEEE. The CDR3 has 16 residues. V trimming: 4 bases; J trimming: 8 bases; junction bases outside the gene matches: 14. CDR3: CASSPQWREVGDEQFF. The DNA of the CDR3 is TGTGCCAGCAGCCCCCAGTGGCGGGAGGTTGGGGATGAGCAGTTCTTC. The full variable domain, in which reference TRBV5-6 and TRBJ2-1 provide the parts outside the CDR3, is DAGVTQSPTHLIKTRGQQVTLRCSPKSGHDTVSWYQQALGQGPQFIFQYYEEEERQRGNFPDRFSGHQFPNYSSELNVNALLLGDSALYLCASSPQWREVGDEQFFGPGTRLTVL.

In this sample, this clonotype turned up a few times. The CDR3 nucleotides are TGTGCCAGCAGCATACGGACAGGGAATAATTCACCCCTCCACTTT. It specifies CASSIRTGNNSPLHF. The chain joins TRBV7-2 to TRBJ1-6; TRBD1 agrees at 8 bases. Germline V lookup: CDR1 SGHTA, CDR2 FQGNSA. This CDR3 region has 15 residues. V trimming: 5 bases; J trimming: 5 bases; junction bases outside the gene matches: 5.

The sample holds many counts of this clonotype. This sequence joins TRBV24-1 and TRBJ2-1; the match to TRBD2 covers 7 bases. The CDR3 length is 13 residues. Trimming took 3 bases from V and 8 from J; bases not matched to a gene: 3. Germline assignment: CDR1 KGHDR and CDR2 SFDVKD. The CDR3, as DNA: TGTGCCACCAGTGATAGCGGGACCCATGAGCAGTTCTTC. It yields the protein CATSDSGTHEQFF.

The genes are TRBV4-3 and TRBJ2-3; TRBD1 matches 7 bases. Germline V gives CDR1 LGHNA, CDR2 YSLEER. The CDR3 length is 15 residues. V lost 0 bases to trimming and J lost 2 bases; unmatched junction nucleotides: 2. The CDR3 nucleotides read TGCGCCAGCAGCCAAGAAGGACAGGCCACAGATACGCAGTATTTT. Translating it yields CASSQEGQATDTQYF.

This clonotype was detected only a few times. The chain carries TRBV3-1 and TRBJ2-7, with a tentative D call TRBD1 (6 bases). Trimming left V 10 bases short and J 2 bases short, with 18 bases between. Germline V CDR1 and CDR2: LGHDT, YNNKEL (reference sequence). The CDR3 spans 14 residues. The CDR3 reads CATARAQGTYEQYF. The CDR3 DNA sequence: TGTGCCACAGCTAGGGCACAGGGAACCTACGAGCAGTACTTC.

This chain uses TRBV12-3 or TRBV12-4 with TRBJ2-1; no definite D call. This CDR3 spans 15 amino acids. V gave up 4 bases and J gave up 0 bases, with 10 bases separating them. The DNA for the CDR3 is TGTGCCAGCAGTTGGGCTTTGAGCTCCTACAATGAGCAGTTCTTC. As protein: CASSWALSSYNEQFF.

This clonotype turned up a few times. The genes are TRBV6-5 and TRBJ2-7; D ambiguous. This CDR3 comprises 15 residues. The V end was cut by 0 bases, the J end by 3 bases, with 12 bases between. In germline, CDR1 is MNHEY, CDR2 SVGAGI. The CDR3 is CASSYSGQESYEQYF. Written as DNA, the CDR3 is TGTGCCAGCAGTTACTCCGGCCAGGAAAGCTACGAGCAGTACTTC.

The V and J genes are TRBV7-9 and TRBJ2-2, with D perhaps given as TRBD1 or TRBD2 (5 bases each). V shed 5 bases and J shed 1 base, with 17 bases lying between them. The germline CDR1 and CDR2 sequences are SEHNR and FQNEAQ (reference sequence). This CDR3 is 17 amino acids long. CDR3 loop: CASSPSWGRENTGELFF. The CDR3 nucleotides read TGTGCCAGCAGCCCCAGCTGGGGACGGGAGAACACCGGGGAGCTGTTTTTT. Full variable domain (outside the CDR3, taken from reference TRBV7-9 and TRBJ2-2): DTGVSQNPRHKITKRGQNVTFRCDPISEHNRLYWYRQTLGQGPEFLTYFQNEAQLEKSRLLSDRFSAERPKGSFSTLEIQRTEQGDSAMYLCASSPSWGRENTGELFFGEGSRLTVL.

This clonotype has at least ten counts. The gene calls are TRBV20-1 and TRBJ2-3, with 7 bases aligning to TRBD2. Trimming removed 7 bases from V and 4 bases from J; junction bases left unmatched: 8. This CDR3 has 13 amino acids. Germline-derived CDR1 and CDR2 are DFQATT and SNEGSKA (reference sequence). For the CDR3, the DNA is TGCAGTGGCCACGGGGAGGGACCAGATACGCAGTATTTT. Residues: CSGHGEGPDTQYF.

The sample holds a few counts of this clonotype. The rearrangement joins TRBV6-5 to TRBJ1-1, with a possible D match to TRBD1 (6 bases). From germline, CDR1 is MNHEY and CDR2 SVGAGI. The CDR3 contains 15 residues. The ends were cut back, 0 bases at V and 1 base at J, with 9 bases in the middle. DNA for the CDR3: TGTGCCAGCAGTTACTCTACAGGGACGAACACTGAAGCTTTCTTT. This gives the protein CASSYSTGTNTEAFF.

CDR3 in amino acids: CSARDLGRGPYNEQFF. CDR3 in DNA: TGCAGTGCTAGAGATCTCGGGAGGGGACCCTACAATGAGCAGTTCTTC. The rearrangement joins TRBV20-1 to TRBJ2-1; 8 bases fit TRBD2. Per germline, CDR1 DFQATT and CDR2 SNEGSKA (reference sequence). This CDR3 comprises 16 residues. Trimming removed 0 bases from V and 2 bases from J; junction bases left unmatched: 6.

This clonotype appeared a few times. This chain connects TRBV20-1 to TRBJ2-2, with TRBD1 matching over 7 bases. This CDR3 is 17 amino acids long. The V gene end was trimmed by 1 base and the J gene end by 0 bases; junction bases not matched to a gene: 8. Looked up from germline, CDR1 is DFQATT and CDR2 is SNEGSKA (reference sequence). In DNA form, the CDR3 reads TGCAGTGCTAGAGGAACCAGGACAGGCGCGAACACCGGGGAGCTGTTTTTT. Translated, it gives CSARGTRTGANTGELFF.